The rows below give T cell receptor beta chains drawn from one sample of a study of T-cell memory formation after mild COVID-19. TCRdb fed the 5' RACE reads into MiXCR, producing one record per CDR3 protein. The sample contains approximately 560,000 distinct CDR3 sequences, roughly 17% of which appear only once. The sample taken for sequencing was PBMCs or a T cell subset sorted from them (not recorded which). Receptors were obtained from an adult woman who had mild COVID-19 (a few samples of this study predate the infection). Cell type and time point are not known. Each CDR3 is given with its conserved first and last residue. D genes are given only for firm matches. A row's size may be missing; if present it is once, few, many or a size class.

TRBJ2-7 - - 17 TRBV7-6 TGTGCCAGCAGCTTAGCACCGACAGGGGCGGGAGTGGGAGAGCAGTACTTC CASSLAPTGAGVGEQYF
TRBJ1-2 - - 12 TRBV12-3/TRBV12-4 TGTGCCAGCAGCCCCTCCGGGACGGGCTACACCTTC CASSPSGTGYTF
TRBJ2-5 few TRBD1 14 TRBV20-1 TGCAGTGCTAGAGATTACAGGGGAGCGGAGACCCAGTACTTC CSARDYRGAETQYF
TRBJ1-1 - - 15 TRBV11-2 TGTGCCAGCAGCTTAAGTCCTGGGGTGGTCACTGAAGCTTTCTTT CASSLSPGVVTEAFF
TRBJ1-6 - - 14 TRBV2 TGTGCCAGCGGGAAGAGCTCCTATAATTCACCCCTCCACTTT CASGKSSYNSPLHF
TRBJ1-1 few TRBD1 13 TRBV18 TGTGCCAGCTCACCTGGGACAGGGGATACTGCTTTCTTT CASSPGTGDTAFF
TRBJ2-5 many TRBD2 16 TRBV3-1 TGTGCCAGCAGCCAAGTACAAGCGGGAGCTGGAGAGACCCAGTACTTC CASSQVQAGAGETQYF
TRBJ1-5 few - 14 TRBV19 TGTGCCAGTAGTCGAGGGAGGGCGATTCAGCCCCAGCATTTT CASSRGRAIQPQHF
TRBJ2-5 few TRBD2 16 TRBV7-9 TGTGCCAGCAGCCGTGGCCTAGCGGGAGGCGTAGAGACCCAGTACTTC CASSRGLAGGVETQYF
TRBJ2-6 - TRBD1 17 TRBV12-3/TRBV12-4 TGTGCCAGCAGGCCGGGACAGGGGGGCACTGGGGCCAACGTCCTGACTTTC CASRPGQGGTGANVLTF
TRBJ2-5 few - 16 TRBV5-1 TGCGCCAGCAGCTTGGGATCGGGGGGCAGTCAAGAGACCCAGTACTTC CASSLGSGGSQETQYF
TRBJ2-7 - - 14 TRBV7-2 TGTGCCAGCAGCTCGGGACTCTCCGACTACGAGCAGTACTTC CASSSGLSDYEQYF
TRBJ2-2 - - 10 TRBV29-1 TGCAGCGTCTGGGTCGGGGAGCTGTTTTTT CSVWVGELFF
TRBJ1-1 few - 14 TRBV5-1 TGCGCCAGCAGCTTGTTCAGGAGCGACACTGAAGCTTTCTTT CASSLFRSDTEAFF
TRBJ1-2 - TRBD1 14 TRBV4-3 TGCGCCAGCAGCCAAGATGAGGGGGCGGGTGGCTACACCTTC CASSQDEGAGGYTF
TRBJ1-5 - - 12 TRBV12-3/TRBV12-4 TGTGCCAGCAGCACAGGGTGGCAGCCCCAGCATTTT CASSTGWQPQHF
TRBJ2-1 few - 16 TRBV12-3/TRBV12-4 TGTGCCAGCAGTACTCACCCCTGGGCCGTCATAAATGAGCAGTTCTTC CASSTHPWAVINEQFF
TRBJ1-6 few TRBD1 16 TRBV18 TGTGCCAGCTCACCCTTACTGGGACAGGGAGATTCACCCCTCCACTTT CASSPLLGQGDSPLHF
TRBJ1-2 - - 11 TRBV6-6 TGTGCCAGCAGTGATTTAAGCAGCTACACCTTC CASSDLSSYTF
TRBJ1-2 - - 9 TRBV20-1 TGCAGTGCCCCTTCTGGCTACACCTTC CSAPSGYTF
TRBJ2-7 few - 13 TRBV18 TGTGCCAGCTCCCCCGTTCCTACCTACGAGCAGTACTTC CASSPVPTYEQYF
TRBJ1-6 few TRBD1 14 TRBV6-1 TGTGCCAGCAGTCCGGACAGGGGGGTGTCACCCCTCCACTTT CASSPDRGVSPLHF
TRBJ1-1 few TRBD1 16 TRBV6-2/TRBV6-3 TGTGCCAGCAGTTACGGGACAGGGCGAATTGGCACTGAAGCTTTCTTT CASSYGTGRIGTEAFF
TRBJ1-4 few - 16 TRBV9 TGTGCCAGCAGCCCACCACGGGGGAGCGCGGGTGAAAAACTGTTTTTT CASSPPRGSAGEKLFF
TRBJ2-7 - TRBD1 18 TRBV6-2/TRBV6-3 TGTGCCAGCAGTTACCCCACAGGTGGACAGGGGCAAAGGGACGAGCAGTACTTC CASSYPTGGQGQRDEQYF